The clone carrying this T cell receptor beta chain turned up a few times. What it binds is unknown. This entry belongs to a study of radiotherapy plus CTLA-4 blockade in lung cancer. Across the study: With less than 40% of patients having disease control, objective responses were seen in roughly 18%. Regarding the study as a whole: TCR clones originating in tumors grew in number in blood after radiotherapy plus ipilimumab.

The germline V gene has CDR1 WNHNN and CDR2 SYGVQD (reference sequence). The length of the CDR3 is 13 residues. The germline V and J ends were trimmed by 0 bases and 10 bases, with 9 bases remaining between them. Here immunoSEQ multiplex PCR was the method, and the copy in TCRdb shows in-frame clones only, minus some. The table lists over 50,000 clones, around 80% of them singletons, with over 15% in the top ten. With ipilimumab providing CTLA-4 blockade, focal radiation was administered to patients who had chemo-refractory metastatic non-small-cell lung cancer. Specimen: peripheral blood, collected from a patient treated with radiotherapy plus ipilimumab. The chain is built from TRBV10-1 and TRBJ1-4, with D unclear. This TCR derives from a human donor with non-small cell lung cancer who had a complete response to radiotherapy plus ipilimumab. The CDR3 DNA reads TGCGCCAGCAGTGAGTCAGGTGCGGGAAAACTGTTTTTT. As protein: CASSESGAGKLFF.